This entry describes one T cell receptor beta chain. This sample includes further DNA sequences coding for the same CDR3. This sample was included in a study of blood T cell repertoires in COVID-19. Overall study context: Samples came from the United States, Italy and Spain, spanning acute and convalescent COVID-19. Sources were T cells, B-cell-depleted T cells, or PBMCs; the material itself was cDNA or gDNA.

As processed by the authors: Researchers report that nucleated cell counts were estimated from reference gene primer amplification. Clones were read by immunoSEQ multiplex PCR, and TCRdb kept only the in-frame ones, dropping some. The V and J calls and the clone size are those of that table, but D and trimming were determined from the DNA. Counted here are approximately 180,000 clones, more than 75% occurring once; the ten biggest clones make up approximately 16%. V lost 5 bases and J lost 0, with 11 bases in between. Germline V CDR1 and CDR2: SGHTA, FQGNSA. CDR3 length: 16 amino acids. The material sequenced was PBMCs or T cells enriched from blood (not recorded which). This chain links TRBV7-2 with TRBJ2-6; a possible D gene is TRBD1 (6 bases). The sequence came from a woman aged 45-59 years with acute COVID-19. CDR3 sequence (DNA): TGTGCCAGCAGCCCGCACAGGGACTCTGGGGCCAACGTCCTGACTTTC. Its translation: CASSPHRDSGANVLTF.